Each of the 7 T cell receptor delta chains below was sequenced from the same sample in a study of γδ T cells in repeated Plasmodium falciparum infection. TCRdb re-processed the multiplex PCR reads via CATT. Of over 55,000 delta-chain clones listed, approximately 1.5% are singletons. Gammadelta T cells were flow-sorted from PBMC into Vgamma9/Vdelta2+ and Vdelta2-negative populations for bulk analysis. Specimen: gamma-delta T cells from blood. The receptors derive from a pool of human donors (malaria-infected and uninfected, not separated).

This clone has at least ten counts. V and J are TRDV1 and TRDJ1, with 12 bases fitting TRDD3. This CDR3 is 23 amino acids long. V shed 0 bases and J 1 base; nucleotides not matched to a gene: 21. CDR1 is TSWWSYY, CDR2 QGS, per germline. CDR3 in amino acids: CALGELNLYGYWGIHRGTDKLIF. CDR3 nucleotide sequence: TGTGCTCTTGGGGAACTGAACCTTTACGGGTACTGGGGGATACATAGGGGCACCGATAAACTCATCTTT.

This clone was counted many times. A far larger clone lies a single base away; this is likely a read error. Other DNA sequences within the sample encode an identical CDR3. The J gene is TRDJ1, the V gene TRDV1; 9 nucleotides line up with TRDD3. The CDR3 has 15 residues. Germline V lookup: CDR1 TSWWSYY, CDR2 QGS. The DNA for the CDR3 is TGTGCTCTTGGGGTTAGAATTACTGGGGGAGGTAAACTTATCTTT. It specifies CALGVRITGGGKLIF.

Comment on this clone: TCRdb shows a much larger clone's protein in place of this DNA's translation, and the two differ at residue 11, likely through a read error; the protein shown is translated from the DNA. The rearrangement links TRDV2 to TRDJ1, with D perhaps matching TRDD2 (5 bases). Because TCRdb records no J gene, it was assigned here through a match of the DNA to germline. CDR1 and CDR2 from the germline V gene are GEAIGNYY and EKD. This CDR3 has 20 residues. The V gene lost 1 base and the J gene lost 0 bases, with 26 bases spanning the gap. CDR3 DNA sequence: TGTGCCTGTGACACATTAGGCCAGCCTACGGCGGGACCGTACACCGATAAACTCATCTTT. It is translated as CACDTLGQPTAGPYTDKLIF.

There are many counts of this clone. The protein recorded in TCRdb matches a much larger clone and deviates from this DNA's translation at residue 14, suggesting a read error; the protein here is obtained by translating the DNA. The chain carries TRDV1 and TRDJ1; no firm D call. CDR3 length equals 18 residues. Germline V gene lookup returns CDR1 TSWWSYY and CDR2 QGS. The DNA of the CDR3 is TGTGCTCTTGGGGAAATTGCTCAAGTCGTCCCCCACACCGGTAAACTCATCTTT. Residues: CALGEIAQVVPHTGKLIF.

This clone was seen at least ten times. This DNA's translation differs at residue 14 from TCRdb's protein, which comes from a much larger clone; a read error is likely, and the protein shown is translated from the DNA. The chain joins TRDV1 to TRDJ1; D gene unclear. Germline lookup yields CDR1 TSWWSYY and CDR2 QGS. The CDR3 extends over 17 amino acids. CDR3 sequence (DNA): TGTGCTCTTGGGGAACGATGGTTTACTCCTCGGGCCGATAGACTCATCTTT. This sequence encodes CALGERWFTPRADRLIF.

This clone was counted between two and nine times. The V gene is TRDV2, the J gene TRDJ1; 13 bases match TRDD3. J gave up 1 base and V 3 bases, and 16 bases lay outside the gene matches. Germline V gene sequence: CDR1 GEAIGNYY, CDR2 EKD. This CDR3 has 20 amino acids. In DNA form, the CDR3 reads TGTGCCTGTGACGCCCTCATGGGGACTGGGGGATACGGAAGCACCGATAAACTCATCTTT. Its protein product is CACDALMGTGGYGSTDKLIF.

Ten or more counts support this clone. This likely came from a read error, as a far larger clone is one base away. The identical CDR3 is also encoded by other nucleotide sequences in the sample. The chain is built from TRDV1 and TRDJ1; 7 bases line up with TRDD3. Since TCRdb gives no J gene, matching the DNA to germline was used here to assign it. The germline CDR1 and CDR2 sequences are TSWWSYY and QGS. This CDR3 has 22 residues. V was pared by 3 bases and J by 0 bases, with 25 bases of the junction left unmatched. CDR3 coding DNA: TGTGCTCTTGGGGAGCTAGTCTTATCCTGCGCCTTGGGGGACGCAAACACCGATAAACTCATCTTT. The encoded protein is CALGELVLSCALGDANTDKLIF.